This note documents a single T cell receptor beta chain sequence. Its antigen target is currently unknown. The library was prepared using the immunoSEQ multiplex PCR assay. For the multiplex PCR, a mixture combining 60 forward primers for TCR Vbeta segments and 13 reverse primers for TCR Jbeta segments was used. The CDR3 region of rearranged TCR beta genes was amplified from genomic DNA by a multiplex PCR assay. Amplified TCR beta libraries were sequenced as 87-base-pair reads on the Illumina HiSeq System. The paper's processing steps were these. A later analysis tallied 75 million to 85 million unique TCR beta chains across the roughly 610 repertoires, and approximately 12 million of those chains were shared by two or more donors. A nearest-neighbor algorithm error-corrected the raw reads and collapsed the reads into unique sequences, merging closely related sequences to remove PCR and sequencing errors. V, D and J gene segments were assigned by aligning CDR3 sequences to IMGT reference sequences. For a sequence to be retained, at least a six-nucleotide match to both a V gene segment and a J gene segment was required. Rearrangements were classified as productive when the CDR3 lacked stop codons and remained in frame with V and J, and all other rearrangements were classified as non-productive. CDR3 was defined according to IMGT convention as the region running from the second conserved V-encoded cysteine to the conserved J-encoded phenylalanine. The earlier analysis of a few hundred of the donors excluded any sequence lacking an unambiguous match to a single V gene segment. An earlier analysis of fewer than 750 of the donors called V segments functional above 56.7% productive rearrangements and segregating when the between-donor standard deviation exceeded 5%. To diagnose cytomegalovirus status from the catalog of TCR beta chain sequences, a statistical classification framework was built. V and J gene assignment, in a later analysis, came from comparing TCR nucleotide sequences with IMGT/GENE-DB human TR gene sequences. Using the TCRdist pipeline, a later analysis assigned CDR3 sequences along with most-parsimonious VDJ recombination scenarios. In a later analysis, each TCR beta chain was defined by its CDR3 amino acid sequence together with its V-gene family, and reads without a unique V-gene family were excluded. A later analysis removed 500 to 650 highly shared, low-generation-probability nucleotide sequences to deal with suspected cross-contamination and a sequencing artifact. A later analysis calculated a clonal expansion index for each public chain from normalized within-repertoire ranks of inferred template counts. Generation probabilities in a later analysis came from a VDJ recombination model fitted to out-of-frame rearrangements, and those results were checked against IGoR. Hypergeometric tests were used in a later analysis to score TCR-TCR, TCR-HLA and TCR-CMV co-occurrence, with a repertoire-size bias correction applied to the TCR pairs. To estimate false discovery rates, a later analysis permuted the HLA or CMV assignments 20 times. In a later analysis, co-occurring TCRs were grouped with DBSCAN, and TCRdist sequence similarity was added when clustering was performed within HLA-allele-positive subsets. Repertoires with fewer than 30,000 or more than 120,000 public chains were left out of co-occurrence clustering, as were a handful of repertoires with anomalous nucleotide sharing. TCRdb obtained this table from immuneACCESS and retained in-frame rearrangements with V and J assigned. These tables miss some clones; where compared with another copy, unresolved V genes account for less than half of the shortfall, and the remainder is unexplained. V, J and clone size are taken as reported in that table, and D and trimming were inferred from the DNA itself. The table kept for this sample lists some 140,000 clones. Roughly 2% of the sample is taken by the ten largest.

The cohort consisted of 650 to 850 healthy bone marrow donors. At the time of sampling, every cohort member was nominally healthy, though immune exposures that went unrecorded were likely present. The donor tested CMV seronegative, placing the donor among the 350 or so seronegative members of the cohort. Every donor gave a peripheral blood sample, and the peripheral blood mononuclear cells from that sample were used for TCR beta sequencing. Genomic DNA was extracted from the blood cell samples with the Qiagen DNeasy Blood Extraction Kit. This sample was included in a study of cytomegalovirus exposure and HLA in healthy donors (dated by TCRdb to the late 2010s). At the level of the whole study: An earlier analysis of 587 of the donors reported 276 Gb of sequence data and 95 million to 120 million unique TCR beta sequences obtained from roughly 170 million T cells. Roughly 300 gigabases of sequencing data and approximately 93 million unique TCR sequences were included in an early release covering roughly 600 HLA-typed donors. Of the 350 to 450 genotyped donors, roughly 76% were placed in the genetic ancestry cluster associated with self-reported Caucasian donors. The study aimed to test whether signatures of past pathogen exposure could be identified by cataloging public T cell receptors. The T cell repertoires of several hundred subjects were profiled by immunosequencing and related to cytomegalovirus serostatus. In addition to the first cohort of 666 subjects, a separate validation cohort of some 120 different subjects was used. High-throughput TCR immunosequencing, statistical association of individual TCRs with disease status, and machine learning were combined to predict cytomegalovirus infection status. A later analysis re-examined previously published TCR beta repertoires from just over 650 donors and added high-resolution HLA genotyping to investigate patterns of TCR occurrence. In the later analysis, no new phenotypic data were used to find candidate immune exposures; instead, reliance was placed on TCR beta sequences and their occurrence across donors. An earlier analysis of around 580 of the donors used high-throughput TCR beta sequencing to judge whether each TCR beta V gene segment behaved as functional or pseudogenic. Donor age, sex, ethnicity and CMV serostatus were compiled alongside the repertoire data. Genome-wide SNP genotypes for about 65% of the 666 donors were used in a later genetic analysis, which treated that subset as a discovery cohort. All discovery cohort repertoires had been generated on a single sequencing platform. Class I and class II HLA loci were covered by the typing at four-digit resolution. The number of donors typed differed by locus, with about 629-630 for A, B, C, DRB1 and DQB1, roughly 520 for DQA1, 600 to 610 for DPA1, and over 400 for DPB1. Roughly 5 DR-DQ haplotypes were handled as single units for association and clustering because linkage in the cohort was strong. Among about 370 genotyped donors of the cohort, an average of around 220,000 unique TCR beta nucleotide sequences was sequenced per donor, of which 15% to 20% were non-productive.

Summary of the overall study and its limitations: In a later genetic analysis, fewer N-insertions in productive TCRs were reported among donors in an Asian-associated ancestry cluster than the approximately 670-donor mean. The earlier analysis of 450 to 700 of the donors excluded some 15 rarely observed V segments, including chromosome 9 orphons, because counts were too low. A further reported finding was that TCR beta sequences accurately predicted the HLA-A and HLA-B alleles for most subjects in the first cohort. For the cohort, immune exposure information was limited to CMV serostatus. A later analysis found that most CMV-associated TCR beta chains appeared HLA-restricted, with HLA associations seemingly driven largely by CMV exposure. Linkage disequilibrium might explain the correlated functional status among segregating V segments, but an unknown experimental factor could not be ruled out. A total of 150 to 200 TCR beta chains were listed by the study as associated with cytomegalovirus. The classifier was reported to diagnose cytomegalovirus status with high specificity and sensitivity in both the original cohort and the validation cohort. Some IMGT-functional V segments, including TRBV6-2 and TRBV6-3, could not be distinguished by the 87-base-pair reads and were therefore excluded. In a later analysis, the rate of TCR association differed among HLA loci, with DRB1 alleles having the most associated TCRs and HLA-C alleles having the fewest. Across donors, most TCR sequences were observed very rarely, whereas some public TCRs were present in many individuals. Three of the identified cytomegalovirus-associated TCR beta chains were confirmed in vitro to be specific for cytomegalovirus antigens. In this cohort, only TCR beta chains were sequenced, and detectable features were limited by the absence of alpha or paired-chain data. Because HLA typing was missing for some donors at each locus, association tests included only the typed subset. Several of the top co-occurrence clusters appeared to be linked to parvovirus B19, influenza, CMV and Epstein-Barr virus, according to a later analysis. Specific HLA alleles were associated with roughly 17,000 TCR beta sequences at a false discovery rate of 0.05 in a later analysis. The presence/absence analyses assumed that sequencing depth was roughly uniform across donors, and that assumption may not be true. Assigning TCR associations to individual alleles was difficult when HLA alleles, especially DR and DQ, strongly co-occurred. A group of highly shared sequence variants was considered likely to be a technical artifact of the sequencing pipeline. It was suggested by the authors that the approach could potentially be generalized to other disease states and immunological phenotypes. V-gene and J-gene trimming of TCR beta chains was associated with a missense DCLRE1C variant in a later genetic analysis, and the association was replicated in an independent cohort. In an earlier analysis of approximately 600 of the donors, most TCR beta V segments were observed in productive rearrangements about 90% or about 30% of the time, broadly matching IMGT annotations. A later analysis found that HLA-associated TCR beta chains were more clonally expanded and had lower generation probabilities than equally common non-associated chains.

V is cut by 7 bases and J by 1 base, and the space between the germline ends is 20 bases. The CDR3 has 17 amino acids, counting the end cysteine and phenylalanine. Kept here is only the CDR3 DNA, which spans 51 bases and is read in frame from base 1. As encoded in the germline V gene, CDR1 is MDHEN while CDR2 is SYDVKM. Recombination connected TRBV28 to TRBJ2-1; the D gene is perhaps TRBD2, on 6 matching bases. The receptor was isolated from a woman aged 55 to 70 in good health and CMV-seronegative. Sequencing was carried out using PBMCs. The DNA is TGTGCCAGCAACCCGGGAGATCTAACATGGTCCTACAATGAGCAGTTCTTC. It encodes CASNPGDLTWSYNEQFF.